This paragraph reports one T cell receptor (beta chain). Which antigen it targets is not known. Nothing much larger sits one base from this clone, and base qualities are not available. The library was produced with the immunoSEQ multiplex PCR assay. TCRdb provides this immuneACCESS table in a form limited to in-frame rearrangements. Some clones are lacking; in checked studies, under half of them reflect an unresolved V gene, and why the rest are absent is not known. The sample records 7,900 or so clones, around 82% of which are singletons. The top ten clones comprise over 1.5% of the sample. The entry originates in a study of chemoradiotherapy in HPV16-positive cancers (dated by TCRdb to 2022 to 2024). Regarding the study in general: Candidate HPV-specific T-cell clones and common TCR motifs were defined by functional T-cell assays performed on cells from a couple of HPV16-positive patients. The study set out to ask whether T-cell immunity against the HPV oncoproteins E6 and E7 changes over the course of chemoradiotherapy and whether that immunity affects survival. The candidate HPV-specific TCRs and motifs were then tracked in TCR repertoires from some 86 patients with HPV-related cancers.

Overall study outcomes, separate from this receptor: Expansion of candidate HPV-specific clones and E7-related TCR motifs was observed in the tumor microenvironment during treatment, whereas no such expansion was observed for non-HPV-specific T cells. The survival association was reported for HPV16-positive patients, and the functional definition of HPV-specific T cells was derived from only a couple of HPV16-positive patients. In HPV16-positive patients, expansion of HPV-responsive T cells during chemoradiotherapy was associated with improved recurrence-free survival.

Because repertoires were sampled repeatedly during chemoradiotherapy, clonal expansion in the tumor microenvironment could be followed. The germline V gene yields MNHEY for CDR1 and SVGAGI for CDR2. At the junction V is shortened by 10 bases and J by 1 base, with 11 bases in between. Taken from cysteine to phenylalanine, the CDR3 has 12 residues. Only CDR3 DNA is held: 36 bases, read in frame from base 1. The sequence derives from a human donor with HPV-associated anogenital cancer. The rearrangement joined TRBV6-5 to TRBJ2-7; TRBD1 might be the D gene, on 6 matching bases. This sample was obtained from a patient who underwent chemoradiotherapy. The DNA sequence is TGTGCCACCACAGGGTTTTCCTACGAGCAGTACTTC. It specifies CATTGFSYEQYF.